A single sample gave rise to the 11 T cell receptor beta chains below, sequenced in a study of PD-1 blockade in classical Hodgkin lymphoma. The repertoire was sequenced with immunoSEQ multiplex PCR; TCRdb's copy has only in-frame clones and lacks some. This sample yields more than 9,500 clones, of which about 88% are seen a single time; roughly 33% belongs to the top ten. Each patient's relapse followed autologous stem cell transplantation, and brentuximab vedotin exposure varied. Specimen: peripheral blood mononuclear cells (PBMCs), collected at baseline. Every receptor here comes from a human donor with classical Hodgkin lymphoma.

This clone occurred once. The chain joins TRBV7-2 to TRBJ1-1; TRBD1 is a possible D gene (6 bases). Germline CDR1 and CDR2: SGHTA and FQGNSA. CDR3 size: 12 residues. V was shortened by 4 bases and J by 8 bases, with 11 bases between the two germline ends. CDR3 sequence reads: CASSSHRAEAFF. Here the CDR3 DNA reads TGTGCCAGCAGCTCTCACAGGGCCGAAGCTTTCTTT.

This clone was recorded only once. The V gene is TRBV30, the J gene TRBJ2-3, with D possibly matching TRBD1 (5 bases). CDR1 and CDR2 from the germline V gene are GTSNPN and SVGIG (reference sequence). The CDR3 covers 10 residues. Trimming removed 8 bases from V and 9 bases from J, with 12 bases in between. The CDR3 spells CARGDNTQYF. In DNA, the CDR3 is TGTGCCAGGGGCGATAACACGCAGTATTTT. The variable domain in full, completed from reference TRBV30 and TRBJ2-3, reads SQTIHQWPATLVQPVGSPLSLECTVEGTSNPNLYWYRQAAGRGLQLLFYSVGIGQISSEVPQNLSASRPQDRQFILSSKKLLLSDSGFYLCARGDNTQYFGPGTRLTVL.

This chain joins TRBV7-9 and TRBJ2-7; weak D call: TRBD1 (6 bases). This CDR3 is built from 14 residues. The V end lost 1 base, the J end lost 0 bases, and 7 bases lay between the germline ends. Germline V gene sequence: CDR1 SEHNR, CDR2 FQNEAQ (reference sequence). The CDR3 DNA follows: TGTGCCAGCAGCTTAGGAGGGGGCTCCTACGAGCAGTACTTC. This codes for CASSLGGGSYEQYF.

The chain links TRBV4-1 to TRBJ2-7; D uncertain. The CDR3 contains 13 residues. Germline CDR1 and CDR2: MGHRA and YSYEKL. V lost 0 bases to trimming and J lost 6 bases, with 9 bases between them. This CDR3 is CASSQDLRSEQYF. CDR3 coding DNA: TGCGCCAGCAGCCAAGATCTCAGATCCGAGCAGTACTTC.

This chain links TRBV4-3 with TRBJ2-2; D might be TRBD1 (5 bases). Germline values: CDR1 LGHNA, CDR2 YSLEER. V lost 0 bases and J lost 3, with 11 bases in between. This CDR3 spans 16 amino acids. CDR3 nucleotide sequence: TGCGCCAGCAGCCAAGACAGGGATTGGGACACCGGGGAGCTGTTTTTT. This gives the protein CASSQDRDWDTGELFF.

This chain connects TRBV5-1 to TRBJ2-1; 9 bases map to TRBD2. Germline loops: CDR1 SGHRS, CDR2 YFSETQ. The CDR3 contains 15 residues. V was clipped by 0 bases and J by 3 bases; unmatched bases: 1. The CDR3 loop is CASSLATSGYNEQFF. In nucleotides, the CDR3 is TGCGCCAGCAGCTTGGCGACTAGCGGCTACAATGAGCAGTTCTTC.

This chain connects TRBV19 to TRBJ1-5; possible D gene TRBD1, 5 bases. Germline CDR1 reads LNHDA; CDR2 reads SQIVND (reference sequence). The V end lost 3 bases, the J end lost 9 bases, and 9 bases lay between the germline ends. This CDR3 contains 12 residues. The CDR3 sequence is CASSIGTGPQHF. The DNA of the CDR3 is TGTGCCAGTAGTATCGGGACGGGGCCCCAGCATTTT.

J is TRBJ2-4 and V is TRBV4-3; D possibly corresponds to TRBD1 (6 bases). V was cut by 4 bases and J by 7 bases, with 14 bases left in between. There are 14 residues in the CDR3. Looked up from germline, CDR1 is LGHNA and CDR2 is YSLEER. The DNA for the CDR3 is TGCGCCAGCAGCCCCGGGACAAGGGAGAACATTCAGTACTTC. Translating gives CASSPGTRENIQYF.

This chain connects TRBV9 to TRBJ2-1; a possible D gene is TRBD2 (6 bases). CDR3 length: 15 amino acids. Germline loops: CDR1 SGDLS, CDR2 YYNGEE. Trimming took off 4 bases at V and 5 bases at J, with 16 bases between the two ends. DNA for the CDR3: TGTGCCAGCAGCCGAGGGGCTAGCGAGAACAATGAGCAGTTCTTC. It yields the protein CASSRGASENNEQFF.

The chain recombines TRBV6-5 with TRBJ1-1; D not resolved. The V end lost 6 bases, the J end lost 7 bases, and 6 bases lay between the germline ends. The CDR3 consists of 10 residues. Germline V gene data show CDR1 as MNHEY and CDR2 as SVGAGI. The CDR3 DNA reads TGTGCCAGCAGCCGCGATGAAGCTTTCTTT. Its translation is CASSRDEAFF.

J is TRBJ1-2 and V is TRBV28, with TRBD1 matching over 7 bases. From germline, CDR1 is MDHEN and CDR2 SYDVKM. The CDR3 runs to 16 residues. The V and J ends lost 1 base and 0 bases, in that order; junction bases with no gene match: 5. CDR3 in DNA: TGTGCCAGCAGTTTATACCCAGGGGGAGCTAACTATGGCTACACCTTC. As protein: CASSLYPGGANYGYTF.